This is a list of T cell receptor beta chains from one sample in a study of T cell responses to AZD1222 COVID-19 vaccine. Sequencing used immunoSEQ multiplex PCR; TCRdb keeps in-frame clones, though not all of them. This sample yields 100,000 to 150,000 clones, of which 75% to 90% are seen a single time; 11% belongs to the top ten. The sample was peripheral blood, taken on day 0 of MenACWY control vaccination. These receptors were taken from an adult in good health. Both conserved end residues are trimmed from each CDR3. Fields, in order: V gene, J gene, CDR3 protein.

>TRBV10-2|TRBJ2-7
ASSVEGTGAAGGSVEQY
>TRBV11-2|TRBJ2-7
ASSLARDYYEQY
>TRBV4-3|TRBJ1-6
ASSQSIQRQEDSPLH
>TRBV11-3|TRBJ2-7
ASSSLPGLAGGIYEQY
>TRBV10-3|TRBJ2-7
AIRAGGPYEQY
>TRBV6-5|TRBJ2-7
ASSYSTNGGSYEQY
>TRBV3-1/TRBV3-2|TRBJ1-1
ASSHFLRLNTEAF
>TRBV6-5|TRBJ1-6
ASRDRAYNSPLH
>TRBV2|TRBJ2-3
ASSDRARTDTQY
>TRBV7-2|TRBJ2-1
ASSSPSGGLAGYNEQF
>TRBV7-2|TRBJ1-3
ASSPPGLRNTIY
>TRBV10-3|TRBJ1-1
AISKPGQGAFAEAF
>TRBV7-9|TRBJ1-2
ASSVMGDPFYGYT
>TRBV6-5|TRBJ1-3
ASSRTSGPGNTIY
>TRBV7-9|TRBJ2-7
ASSLGRGGSRNEQY
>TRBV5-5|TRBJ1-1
ASSRAGSLGTEAF
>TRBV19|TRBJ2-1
ASSGTSGGDYNEQF
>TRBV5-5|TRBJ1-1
ASSRTGDNTEAF
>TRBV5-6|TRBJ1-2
ASSLRPGRINGGYT
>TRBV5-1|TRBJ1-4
ASSPGVTENEKLF
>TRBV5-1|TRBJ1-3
ASSFWPGTGGAAGNTIY
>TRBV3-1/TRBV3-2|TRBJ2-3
ASSTDRGQY
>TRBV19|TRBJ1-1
ASSPQVGKMNTEAF
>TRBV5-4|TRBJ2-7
ASGEGISGEDEQY
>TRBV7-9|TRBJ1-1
ASSLWGGGTEAF
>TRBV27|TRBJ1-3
ASSLRGSGNTIY
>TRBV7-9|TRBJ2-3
ASSLGGDPDTQY
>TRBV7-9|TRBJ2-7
ASSFSYEQY
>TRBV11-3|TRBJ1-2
ASSRLTYRAGGYT
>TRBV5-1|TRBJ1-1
ASSSTGETEAF
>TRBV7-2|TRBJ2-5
ASTPGTSGETQY
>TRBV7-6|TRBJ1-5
ASSAGGSSNQPQH
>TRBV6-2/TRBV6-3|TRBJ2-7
ASSGWQGTEQY
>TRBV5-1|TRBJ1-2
ASSPDNYGYT
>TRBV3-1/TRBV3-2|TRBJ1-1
ASSPTTGGTEAF
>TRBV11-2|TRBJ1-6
ASSFPNNSPLH
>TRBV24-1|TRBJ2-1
ATSAGTGGAGQF
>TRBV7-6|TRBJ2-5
ASSPLGGQETQY
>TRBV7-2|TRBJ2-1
ASILGRAGYNEQF
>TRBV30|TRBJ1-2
AWSVVAGAGYT
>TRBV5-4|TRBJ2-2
ASSRSGELF
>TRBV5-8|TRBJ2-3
ASSLAGMRTDTQY
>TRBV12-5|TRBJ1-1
ASGSLQANTEAF
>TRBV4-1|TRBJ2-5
ASSQGTSGRGETQY
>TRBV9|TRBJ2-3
ASSVVGTSTDTQY
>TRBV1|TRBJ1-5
TSSQKNRGANQPQH
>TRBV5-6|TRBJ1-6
ASSFRQGGNSPLH
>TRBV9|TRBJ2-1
ASSVSGRETNEQF
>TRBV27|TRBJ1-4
ASSLYHGTTNEKLF
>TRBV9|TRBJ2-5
ASSVAGRASGQETQY
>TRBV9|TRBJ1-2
ASSVTSTGGGGYT
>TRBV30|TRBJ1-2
AWSPGTDSGYT
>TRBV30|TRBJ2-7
AWSVRDSGRDTYEQY
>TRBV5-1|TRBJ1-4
ASSMLPGVTNEKLF
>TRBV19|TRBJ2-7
ASSKGLAGAYEQY
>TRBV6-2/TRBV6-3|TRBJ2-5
ASSASEETQY
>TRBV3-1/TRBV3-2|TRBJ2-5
ASSQGQGAWETQY